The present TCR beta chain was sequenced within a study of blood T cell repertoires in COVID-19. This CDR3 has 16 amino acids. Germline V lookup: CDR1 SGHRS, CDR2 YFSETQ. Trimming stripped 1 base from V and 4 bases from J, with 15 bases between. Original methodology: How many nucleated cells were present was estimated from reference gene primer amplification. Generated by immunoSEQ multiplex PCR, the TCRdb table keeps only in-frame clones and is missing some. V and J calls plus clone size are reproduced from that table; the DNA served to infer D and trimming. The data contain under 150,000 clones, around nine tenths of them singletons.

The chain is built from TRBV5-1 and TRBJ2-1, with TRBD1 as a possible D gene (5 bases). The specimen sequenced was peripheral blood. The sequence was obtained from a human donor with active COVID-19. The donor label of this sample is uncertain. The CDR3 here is CASSLYLGVGYNEQFF. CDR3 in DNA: TGCGCCAGCAGCTTGTATTTAGGGGTGGGTTACAATGAGCAGTTCTTC.